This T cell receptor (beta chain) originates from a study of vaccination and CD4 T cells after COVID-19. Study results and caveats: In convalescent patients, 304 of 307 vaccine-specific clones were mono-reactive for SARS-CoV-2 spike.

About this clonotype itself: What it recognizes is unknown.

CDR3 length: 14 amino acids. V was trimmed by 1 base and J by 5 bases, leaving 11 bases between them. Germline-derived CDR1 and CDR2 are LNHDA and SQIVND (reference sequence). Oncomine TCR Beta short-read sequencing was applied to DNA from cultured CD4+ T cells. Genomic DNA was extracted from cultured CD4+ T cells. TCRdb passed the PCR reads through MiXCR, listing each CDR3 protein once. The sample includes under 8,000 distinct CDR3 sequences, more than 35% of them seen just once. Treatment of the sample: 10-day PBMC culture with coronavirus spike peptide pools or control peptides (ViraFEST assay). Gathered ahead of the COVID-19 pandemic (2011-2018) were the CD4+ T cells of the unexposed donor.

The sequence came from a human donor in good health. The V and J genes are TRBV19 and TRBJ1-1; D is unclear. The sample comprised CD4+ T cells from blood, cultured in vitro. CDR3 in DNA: TGTGCCAGTAGTATAGGGGGTCCGCGGACTGAAGCTTTCTTT. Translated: CASSIGGPRTEAFF. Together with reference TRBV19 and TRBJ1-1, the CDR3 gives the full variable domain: DGGITQSPKYLFRKEGQNVTLSCEQNLNHDAMYWYRQDPGQGLRLIYYSQIVNDFQKGDIAEGYSVSREKKESFPLTVTSAQKNPTAFYLCASSIGGPRTEAFFGQGTRLTVV.